This entry describes one T cell receptor beta chain. What it recognizes is unknown. Expressed TCRB transcripts got sequenced, as all isolated RNA was reverse transcribed. Produced via immunoSEQ multiplex PCR; TCRdb's table is partial and in-frame only. The sample consists of 400,000 to 500,000 clones, approximately 15% of them appearing once. The entry originates in a study of beta chain features in type 1 diabetes. Study-wide points: Naive, central memory and Treg TCRB repertoires appeared more alike in patients than in healthy donors.

The V end was cut by 0 bases, the J end by 6 bases, with 15 bases between. From germline, CDR1 is SGHRS and CDR2 YFSETQ. The CDR3 spans 16 residues. The source is a man aged 25 to 40 in good health. Material: naive CD4+ T cells from blood. The rearrangement joins TRBV5-1 to TRBJ2-2; TRBD1 is a possible D gene (6 bases). DNA of the CDR3: TGCGCCAGCAGCTTGGCGGACAGTAGAGTCGCCGGGGAGCTGTTTTTT. Its protein is CASSLADSRVAGELFF. Drawing the rest from reference TRBV5-1 and TRBJ2-2, the complete variable domain is KAGVTQTPRYLIKTRGQQVTLSCSPISGHRSVSWYQQTPGQGLQFLFEYFSETQRNKGNFPGRFSGRQFSNSRSEMNVSTLELGDSALYLCASSLADSRVAGELFFGEGSRLTVL.